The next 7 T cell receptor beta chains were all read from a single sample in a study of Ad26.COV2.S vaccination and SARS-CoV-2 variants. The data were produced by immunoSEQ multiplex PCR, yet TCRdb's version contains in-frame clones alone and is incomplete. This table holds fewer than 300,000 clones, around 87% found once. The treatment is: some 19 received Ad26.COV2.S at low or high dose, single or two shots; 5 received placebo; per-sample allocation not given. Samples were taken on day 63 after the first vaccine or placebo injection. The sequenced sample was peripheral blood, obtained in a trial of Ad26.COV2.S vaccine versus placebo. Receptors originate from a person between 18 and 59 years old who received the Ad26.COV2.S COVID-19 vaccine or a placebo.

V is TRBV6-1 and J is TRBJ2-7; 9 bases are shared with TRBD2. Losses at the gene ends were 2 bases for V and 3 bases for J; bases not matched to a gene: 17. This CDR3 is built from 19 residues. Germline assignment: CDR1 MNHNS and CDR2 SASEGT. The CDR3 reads CASSELAAGTSSNFYEQYF. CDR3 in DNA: TGTGCCAGCAGTGAATTGGCAGCTGGGACTAGCAGCAATTTCTACGAGCAGTACTTC.

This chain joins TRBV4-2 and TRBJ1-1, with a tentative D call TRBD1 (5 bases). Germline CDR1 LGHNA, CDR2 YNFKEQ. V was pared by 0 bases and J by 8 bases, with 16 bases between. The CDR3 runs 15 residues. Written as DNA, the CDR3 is TGTGCCAGCAGCCAAGAGCTCCCGGCAGGGCAGGAAGCTTTCTTT. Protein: CASSQELPAGQEAFF.

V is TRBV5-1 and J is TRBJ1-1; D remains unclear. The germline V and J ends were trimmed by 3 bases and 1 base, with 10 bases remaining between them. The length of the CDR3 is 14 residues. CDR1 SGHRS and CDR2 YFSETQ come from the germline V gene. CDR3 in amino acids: CASSYRNENTEAFF. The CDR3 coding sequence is TGCGCCAGCAGCTATCGAAACGAGAACACTGAAGCTTTCTTT. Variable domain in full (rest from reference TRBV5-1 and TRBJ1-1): KAGVTQTPRYLIKTRGQQVTLSCSPISGHRSVSWYQQTPGQGLQFLFEYFSETQRNKGNFPGRFSGRQFSNSRSEMNVSTLELGDSALYLCASSYRNENTEAFFGQGTRLTVV.

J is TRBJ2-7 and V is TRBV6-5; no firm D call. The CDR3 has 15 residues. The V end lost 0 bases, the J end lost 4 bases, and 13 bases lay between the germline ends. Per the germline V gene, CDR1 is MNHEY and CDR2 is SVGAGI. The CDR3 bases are TGTGCCAGCAGTTACTCGTTTAACAGTCTATACGAGCAGTACTTC. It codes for CASSYSFNSLYEQYF.

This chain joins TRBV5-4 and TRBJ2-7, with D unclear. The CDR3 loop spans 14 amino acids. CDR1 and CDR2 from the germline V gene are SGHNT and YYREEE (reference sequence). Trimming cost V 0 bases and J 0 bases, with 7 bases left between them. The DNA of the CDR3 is TGTGCCAGCAGCTTGGACGTCTCCTCCTACGAGCAGTACTTC. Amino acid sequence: CASSLDVSSYEQYF.

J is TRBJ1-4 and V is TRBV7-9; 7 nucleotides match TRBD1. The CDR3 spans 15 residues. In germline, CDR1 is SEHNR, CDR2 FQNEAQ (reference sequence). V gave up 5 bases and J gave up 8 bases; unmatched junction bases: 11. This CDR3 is CASSPWGQLREKLFF. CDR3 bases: TGTGCCAGCAGCCCCTGGGGACAGCTTCGCGAAAAACTGTTTTTT. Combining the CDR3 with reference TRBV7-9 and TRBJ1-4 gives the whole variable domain DTGVSQNPRHKITKRGQNVTFRCDPISEHNRLYWYRQTLGQGPEFLTYFQNEAQLEKSRLLSDRFSAERPKGSFSTLEIQRTEQGDSAMYLCASSPWGQLREKLFFGSGTQLSVL.

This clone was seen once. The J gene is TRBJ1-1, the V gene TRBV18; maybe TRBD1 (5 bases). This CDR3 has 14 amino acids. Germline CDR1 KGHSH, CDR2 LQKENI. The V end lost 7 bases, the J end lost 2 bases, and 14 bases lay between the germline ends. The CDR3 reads CASYKTETNTEAFF. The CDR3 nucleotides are TGTGCCAGCTATAAGACAGAAACTAACACTGAAGCTTTCTTT.